This passage covers 5 T cell receptor beta chains from one sample sequenced in a study of shared clonotypes between healthy human individuals. Generated by immunoSEQ multiplex PCR, the TCRdb table keeps only in-frame clones and is missing some. The profile shows millions of clones, about 94% of them singletons. CD45RO-negative, CCR7-selected cells formed the naive CD8 fraction, which excluded terminally differentiated effector memory CD45RA+ cells. The sequenced material came from naive CD8+ T cells sorted from blood. Every receptor here comes from a man younger than 35 in good health.

For this clone: The conserved closing phenylalanine or tryptophan is absent in this CDR3, likely reflecting a read error. The limits of the CDR3 on the DNA are not certain, so only TCRdb's listed CDR3 is given. V is TRBV14 and J is TRBJ2-7; TRBD2, the table's D call, lacks a check against the DNA. The CDR3 is 10 amino acids long, termini counted. Germline CDR1 reads SGHDN; CDR2 reads FVKESK. CDR3 amino acids: CASSQPMRED.

The chain couples TRBV5-5 to TRBJ1-1; D is perhaps TRBD1 (6 bases). The CDR3 extends over 14 amino acids. CDR1 is SGHKS and CDR2 is YYEKEE in the germline V gene (reference sequence). The germline V and J ends were trimmed by 6 bases and 1 base, with 13 bases remaining between them. The chain's CDR3 is CASTGDKKNTEAFF. CDR3 in DNA: TGTGCCAGCACCGGGGACAAGAAGAACACTGAAGCTTTCTTT.

The rearrangement uses TRBV13 and TRBJ2-5; 10 bases are shared with TRBD1. Germline values: CDR1 PRHDT, CDR2 FYEKMQ (reference sequence). CDR3 size: 15 residues. The ends lost 3 bases at V and 7 bases at J; junction bases unmatched: 8. The CDR3 nucleotides read TGTGCCAGCAGCTTGAGGACAGGGGGGGAAGGGACCCAGTACTTC. It specifies CASSLRTGGEGTQYF.

The chain employs TRBV27 and TRBJ1-1; 11 bases are a match to TRBD1. The CDR3 has 16 amino acids. Germline V CDR1 and CDR2: MNHEY, SMNVEV (reference sequence). Losses at the gene ends were 5 bases for V and 1 base for J; bases not matched to a gene: 6. CDR3 DNA: TGTGCCAGCAGTCTAGGGACAGGGGGGAGGAACACTGAAGCTTTCTTT. Translated, it gives CASSLGTGGRNTEAFF.

About this clone itself: This CDR3 is also generated by other DNA sequences in the sample. V gene TRBV7-9 combines with J gene TRBJ2-7; weak D call: TRBD2 (5 bases). CDR3 length: 12 amino acids. The V gene's germline CDR1 is SEHNR and CDR2 FQNEAQ (reference sequence). The V and J ends lost 1 base and 6 bases respectively, with 7 bases between them. In DNA, the CDR3 is TGTGCCAGCAGCTTAGGCGAGGGCGAGCAGTACTTC. Translation gives CASSLGEGEQYF.